These T cell receptor beta chains were read from a single sample in a study of shared clonotypes between healthy human individuals. The assay was immunoSEQ multiplex PCR, and TCRdb's table has in-frame clones only and misses some. The sample has about 330,000 clones; less than 85% are singletons. Sequenced input: memory CD4+ T cells sorted from blood. The receptors stem from a man younger than 45 in good health. The CDR3 runs from the conserved cysteine through the conserved F or W. Fields, in order: CDR3 protein, CDR3 DNA, clone size, J gene, V gene, D gene. The D gene is left open where the match is weak. Clone size is shown for a subset of rows, as once, few, many or a class of expanded clone.

CDR3 protein: CASSSGGTSGSGTGELFF
CDR3 DNA: TGCGCCAGCAGCTCCGGGGGGACTAGCGGGAGTGGCACCGGGGAGCTGTTTTTT
clone size: few
J gene: TRBJ2-2
V gene: TRBV5-1
D gene: TRBD2

CDR3 protein: CASSASGIGGALYEQYF
CDR3 DNA: TGCGCCAGCAGCGCCAGCGGAATAGGGGGGGCGCTTTACGAGCAGTACTTC
clone size: -
J gene: TRBJ2-7
V gene: TRBV5-1
D gene: -

CDR3 protein: CASSLGRLGREQFF
CDR3 DNA: TGTGCCAGCAGCTTAGGGCGACTAGGTCGTGAGCAGTTCTTC
clone size: -
J gene: TRBJ2-1
V gene: TRBV7-8
D gene: -

CDR3 protein: CASSFLKATGELFF
CDR3 DNA: TGTGCCAGCAGTTTCTTAAAAGCAACCGGGGAGCTGTTTTTT
clone size: -
J gene: TRBJ2-2
V gene: TRBV28
D gene: -

CDR3 protein: CASSRELAAYNEQFF
CDR3 DNA: TGTGCCAGCAGTAGAGAACTAGCGGCATACAATGAGCAGTTCTTC
clone size: -
J gene: TRBJ2-1
V gene: TRBV6-4
D gene: TRBD2

CDR3 protein: CASSVGHSSYEQYF
CDR3 DNA: TGTGCCAGCAGCGTAGGGCACAGCTCCTACGAGCAGTACTTC
clone size: -
J gene: TRBJ2-7
V gene: TRBV9
D gene: -

CDR3 protein: CASTGGFPYEQYF
CDR3 DNA: TGTGCCAGTACAGGGGGCTTCCCCTACGAGCAGTACTTC
clone size: -
J gene: TRBJ2-7
V gene: TRBV28
D gene: TRBD1

CDR3 protein: CASSQTVTDTQYF
CDR3 DNA: TGCGCCAGCAGCCAAACAGTCACAGATACGCAGTATTTT
clone size: -
J gene: TRBJ2-3
V gene: TRBV4-3
D gene: -

CDR3 protein: CATSRDRGFSGNTIYF
CDR3 DNA: TGTGCCACCAGCAGGGACAGGGGGTTCTCTGGAAACACCATATATTTT
clone size: -
J gene: TRBJ1-3
V gene: TRBV15
D gene: TRBD1

CDR3 protein: CASSWGTSGISEQFF
CDR3 DNA: TGTGCCAGCAGCTGGGGGACTAGTGGGATTTCTGAGCAGTTCTTC
clone size: many
J gene: TRBJ2-1
V gene: TRBV5-5
D gene: TRBD2

CDR3 protein: CASSLKWGRELFF
CDR3 DNA: TGTGCCAGCAGCTTAAAGTGGGGCCGGGAGCTGTTTTTT
clone size: once
J gene: TRBJ2-2
V gene: TRBV7-2
D gene: -

CDR3 protein: CASSEVGGLATAGELFF
CDR3 DNA: TGTGCCAGCAGTGAAGTTGGGGGACTAGCAACGGCCGGGGAGCTGTTTTTT
clone size: -
J gene: TRBJ2-2
V gene: TRBV6-1
D gene: TRBD2

CDR3 protein: CASRTDWPGGGEAFF
CDR3 DNA: TGTGCCAGCAGGACGGACTGGCCGGGGGGTGGTGAAGCTTTCTTT
clone size: -
J gene: TRBJ1-1
V gene: TRBV2
D gene: -

CDR3 protein: CASSDPTGPNYGYTF
CDR3 DNA: TGTGCCAGCAGCGATCCGACCGGACCGAACTATGGCTACACCTTC
clone size: -
J gene: TRBJ1-2
V gene: TRBV5-8
D gene: -

CDR3 protein: CASRQGLAGNQPQHF
CDR3 DNA: TGTGCCAGCAGACAGGGCCTCGCGGGCAATCAGCCCCAGCATTTT
clone size: -
J gene: TRBJ1-5
V gene: TRBV28
D gene: -

CDR3 protein: CASSRVFVYEQYF
CDR3 DNA: TGTGCCAGCAGTAGGGTTTTTGTCTACGAGCAGTACTTC
clone size: -
J gene: TRBJ2-7
V gene: TRBV11-2
D gene: -

CDR3 protein: CATLGEGALFGYTF
CDR3 DNA: TGTGCCACCTTGGGGGAGGGGGCGCTTTTTGGCTACACCTTC
clone size: once
J gene: TRBJ1-2
V gene: TRBV28
D gene: TRBD1

CDR3 protein: CASGTRPNYEQYF
CDR3 DNA: TGTGCCAGTGGTACTCGCCCCAACTACGAGCAGTACTTC
clone size: -
J gene: TRBJ2-7
V gene: TRBV7-2
D gene: -

CDR3 protein: CASSPSGGSSYNEQFF
CDR3 DNA: TGTGCCAGCAGCCCTAGTGGCGGGTCCTCCTACAATGAGCAGTTCTTC
clone size: -
J gene: TRBJ2-1
V gene: TRBV5-4
D gene: -

CDR3 protein: CASRSGQGTQRSNEKLFF
CDR3 DNA: TGTGCCAGCAGATCCGGACAGGGCACTCAGAGGTCTAATGAAAAACTGTTTTTT
clone size: -
J gene: TRBJ1-4
V gene: TRBV11-2
D gene: TRBD1

CDR3 protein: CASSPLAGGPIAGELFF
CDR3 DNA: TGTGCCAGCAGTCCCTTAGCGGGAGGGCCCATCGCCGGGGAGCTGTTTTTT
clone size: -
J gene: TRBJ2-2
V gene: TRBV27
D gene: TRBD2

CDR3 protein: CASSLAGALGRKLFF
CDR3 DNA: TGTGCCAGCAGCTTAGCAGGGGCTCTCGGGAGAAAACTGTTTTTT
clone size: -
J gene: TRBJ1-4
V gene: TRBV7-2
D gene: -

CDR3 protein: CASSRDRGAGETQYF
CDR3 DNA: TGTGCCAGCAGCAGGGACAGGGGCGCTGGAGAGACCCAGTACTTC
clone size: once
J gene: TRBJ2-5
V gene: TRBV5-8
D gene: TRBD1

CDR3 protein: CASSYTGQGNEKLFF
CDR3 DNA: TGCGCCAGCAGCTATACGGGACAGGGAAATGAAAAACTGTTTTTT
clone size: -
J gene: TRBJ1-4
V gene: TRBV4-3
D gene: TRBD1

CDR3 protein: CASSLYGETYNEQFF
CDR3 DNA: TGCGCCAGCAGCTTGTACGGTGAAACTTACAATGAGCAGTTCTTC
clone size: -
J gene: TRBJ2-1
V gene: TRBV5-1
D gene: -

CDR3 protein: CASSLGGWDTEAFF
CDR3 DNA: TGTGCCAGCAGTCTGGGGGGCTGGGACACTGAAGCTTTCTTT
clone size: once
J gene: TRBJ1-1
V gene: TRBV6-6
D gene: -

CDR3 protein: CASSPGPGGRYEQFF
CDR3 DNA: TGTGCCAGCAGTCCCGGACCAGGGGGACGTTATGAGCAGTTCTTC
clone size: -
J gene: TRBJ2-1
V gene: TRBV6-1
D gene: TRBD1

CDR3 protein: CASSLAGSGGPGGELFF
CDR3 DNA: TGTGCCAGCAGCTTAGCTGGGTCGGGAGGGCCCGGCGGGGAGCTGTTTTTT
clone size: once
J gene: TRBJ2-2
V gene: TRBV7-8
D gene: TRBD2

CDR3 protein: CAWVGTHPSGGELFF
CDR3 DNA: TGTGCCTGGGTGGGGACCCACCCCAGCGGCGGGGAGCTGTTTTTT
clone size: -
J gene: TRBJ2-2
V gene: TRBV30
D gene: -

CDR3 protein: CASSLQGRLNTEAFF
CDR3 DNA: TGTGCCAGCAGCCTACAGGGCCGGCTGAACACTGAAGCTTTCTTT
clone size: -
J gene: TRBJ1-1
V gene: TRBV28
D gene: -

CDR3 protein: CSVDGGLAGLTGELFF
CDR3 DNA: TGCAGCGTTGACGGAGGGCTAGCGGGTCTCACCGGGGAGCTGTTTTTT
clone size: -
J gene: TRBJ2-2
V gene: TRBV29-1
D gene: TRBD2

CDR3 protein: CASSLGQQKIAVEYF
CDR3 DNA: TGTGCCAGCAGCTTGGGCCAACAAAAAATAGCGGTAGAGTACTTC
clone size: -
J gene: TRBJ2-7
V gene: TRBV5-4
D gene: -

CDR3 protein: CASSIEGNQPQHF
CDR3 DNA: TGTGCCAGCAGTATAGAGGGTAATCAGCCCCAGCATTTT
clone size: once
J gene: TRBJ1-5
V gene: TRBV28
D gene: -

CDR3 protein: CASSLVFGHLGSYNEQFF
CDR3 DNA: TGTGCCAGCAGCTTAGTTTTCGGTCACCTTGGCTCCTACAATGAGCAGTTCTTC
clone size: -
J gene: TRBJ2-1
V gene: TRBV11-2
D gene: -

CDR3 protein: CASSDGTGIYEQYF
CDR3 DNA: TGTGCCAGCAGCGACGGGACAGGGATCTACGAGCAGTACTTC
clone size: -
J gene: TRBJ2-7
V gene: TRBV9
D gene: TRBD1

CDR3 protein: CASSLVGGHNEQFF
CDR3 DNA: TGCGCCAGCAGCTTGGTGGGCGGGCACAATGAGCAGTTCTTC
clone size: -
J gene: TRBJ2-1
V gene: TRBV5-1
D gene: -

CDR3 protein: CASSGPGRLNEQFF
CDR3 DNA: TGCGCCAGCAGTGGGCCTGGACGACTCAATGAGCAGTTCTTC
clone size: -
J gene: TRBJ2-1
V gene: TRBV10-2
D gene: -

CDR3 protein: CASSPLPRGQGSNTGELFF
CDR3 DNA: TGTGCCAGCTCACCACTACCTCGGGGACAGGGTTCGAACACCGGGGAGCTGTTTTTT
clone size: -
J gene: TRBJ2-2
V gene: TRBV18
D gene: TRBD1

CDR3 protein: CASSERLGNEQFF
CDR3 DNA: TGTGCCAGCAGTGAACGGCTAGGTAATGAGCAGTTCTTC
clone size: -
J gene: TRBJ2-1
V gene: TRBV2
D gene: -

CDR3 protein: CAWSTTGGYGYTF
CDR3 DNA: TGTGCCTGGAGCACGACAGGCGGCTATGGCTACACCTTC
clone size: -
J gene: TRBJ1-2
V gene: TRBV30
D gene: -

CDR3 protein: CASSLAPGQETQYF
CDR3 DNA: TGCGCCAGCAGCTTGGCACCGGGTCAAGAGACCCAGTACTTC
clone size: -
J gene: TRBJ2-5
V gene: TRBV5-1
D gene: -

CDR3 protein: CASSLGQDLREQYF
CDR3 DNA: TGCGCCAGCAGCTTAGGACAGGACCTACGAGAGCAGTACTTC
clone size: -
J gene: TRBJ2-7
V gene: TRBV5-1
D gene: TRBD1

CDR3 protein: CASSVTSGYGTDTQYF
CDR3 DNA: TGTGCCAGCAGCGTAACTAGCGGGTATGGCACAGATACGCAGTATTTT
clone size: -
J gene: TRBJ2-3
V gene: TRBV9
D gene: TRBD2

CDR3 protein: CASSLTSGTYNEQFF
CDR3 DNA: TGTGCCAGCAGCCTAACTAGCGGAACCTACAATGAGCAGTTCTTC
clone size: -
J gene: TRBJ2-1
V gene: TRBV7-6
D gene: TRBD2

CDR3 protein: CAWRLKEQGVLQYF
CDR3 DNA: TGTGCCTGGAGGTTAAAGGAACAGGGGGTTTTGCAGTACTTC
clone size: -
J gene: TRBJ2-7
V gene: TRBV30
D gene: TRBD1

CDR3 protein: CASSTGTSGTTDTQYF
CDR3 DNA: TGTGCCAGCAGCACAGGGACTAGCGGGACCACAGATACGCAGTATTTT
clone size: -
J gene: TRBJ2-3
V gene: TRBV11-3
D gene: TRBD2

CDR3 protein: CASSPGTGTYEQYF
CDR3 DNA: TGTGCCAGCTCACCCGGGACAGGGACCTACGAGCAGTACTTC
clone size: -
J gene: TRBJ2-7
V gene: TRBV18
D gene: TRBD1

CDR3 protein: CASSSRDRSLLAKNIQYF
CDR3 DNA: TGTGCCAGCAGCTCCCGGGACAGGTCCCTTTTAGCCAAAAACATTCAGTACTTC
clone size: -
J gene: TRBJ2-4
V gene: TRBV11-2
D gene: TRBD1